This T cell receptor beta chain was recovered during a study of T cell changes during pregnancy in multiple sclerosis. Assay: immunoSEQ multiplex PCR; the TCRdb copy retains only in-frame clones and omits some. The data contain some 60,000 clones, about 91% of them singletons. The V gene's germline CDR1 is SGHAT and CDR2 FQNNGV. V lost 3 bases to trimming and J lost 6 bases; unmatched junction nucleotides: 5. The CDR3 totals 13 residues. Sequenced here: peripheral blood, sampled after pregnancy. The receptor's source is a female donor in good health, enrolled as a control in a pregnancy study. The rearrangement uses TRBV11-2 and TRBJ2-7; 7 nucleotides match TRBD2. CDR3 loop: CASSFGLGGEQYF. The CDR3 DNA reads TGTGCCAGCAGCTTCGGACTAGGTGGCGAGCAGTACTTC.